This record concerns one TCR beta chain sequence. The antigen is not known. It is likely a read error, because the conserved phenylalanine at the end of the CDR3 is missing. This specimen comes from a study of glioma-infiltrating T cells. V lost 6 bases to trimming and J lost 3 bases, with 20 bases between them. The CDR3 consists of 16 residues. Germline CDR1 reads MNHNS; CDR2 reads SASEGT. The iRepertoire nested amplicon-rescue multiplex PCR amplified TCR alpha and beta CDR3s from RNA. For one-step reverse transcription and amplification, 100-400 ng of tissue mRNA or PBMC total RNA was used. In TCRdb, the multiplex PCR reads were re-called with MiXCR into one record per CDR3 protein. The profile covers under 130,000 distinct CDR3 sequences, with around 28% appearing a single time and about 40% taken by the ten largest. The study's findings and limits: Very few CDR3 sequences were shared between tissue and blood. Above-expected tissue-blood divergence occurred in all gliomas, most in low-grade ones.

The TCR sequence derives from a human donor with low-grade glioma or glioblastoma, undergoing nonglioma brain surgery, or in good health (not recorded which). The sequencing input was glioma tissue, nonneoplastic brain tissue, or PBMCs (not recorded which). The V call is TRBV6-1, the J call TRBJ2-5, with TRBD2 as a possible D gene (6 bases). This CDR3 is CASSSRRRGRKETQYL. The CDR3 nucleotides read TGTGCCAGCAGCTCCCGGCGGAGGGGCCGGAAAGAGACCCAGTACTTA.